The 23 T cell receptor beta chains listed next were all sequenced from one sample in a study of shared clonotypes between healthy human individuals. CD45RO-negative, CCR7-selected cells formed the naive CD8 fraction, which excluded terminally differentiated effector memory CD45RA+ cells. TCRdb's table, derived via immunoSEQ multiplex PCR, lists solely in-frame clones and lacks some. Among roughly 2.1 million clones listed, 85% to 95% were seen once. The sequencing sample was made of naive CD8+ T cells from PBMCs. Receptor source: a man aged 18-30 years in good health. Some clones in this sample may be carry-over from other donors' samples.

The V gene is TRBV7-6, the J gene TRBJ1-3; possibly TRBD1 for D (6 bases). Germline CDR1 SGHVS, CDR2 FNYEAQ. CDR3 length equals 14 residues. Trimming took 7 bases from V and 2 from J, leaving 12 bases between them. The CDR3 is CASISSGAGNTIYF. The CDR3 DNA follows: TGTGCCAGCATCTCGTCAGGGGCTGGAAACACCATATATTTT.

Concerning this clone: A much larger clonotype is one base distant, so this may be a read error. Distinct nucleotide sequences in the sample also encode this CDR3. This chain connects TRBV7-9 to TRBJ1-1, with unresolved D. CDR1 is SEHNR, CDR2 FQNEAQ, per germline (reference sequence). V gave up 2 bases and J gave up 2 bases, with 0 bases separating them. The CDR3 has 11 amino acids. The CDR3 DNA follows: TGTGCCAGCAGCTTAAACACTGAAGCTTTCTTT. Its translation is CASSLNTEAFF. Filled out from reference TRBV7-9 and TRBJ1-1, the complete variable domain reads DTGVSQNPRHKITKRGQNVTFRCDPISEHNRLYWYRQTLGQGPEFLTYFQNEAQLEKSRLLSDRFSAERPKGSFSTLEIQRTEQGDSAMYLCASSLNTEAFFGQGTRLTVV.

The chain is built from TRBV19 and TRBJ2-3; maybe TRBD1 (7 bases). Germline V gene data show CDR1 as LNHDA and CDR2 as SQIVND (reference sequence). CDR3 length: 15 residues. The V gene lost 2 bases and the J gene lost 6 bases, with 15 bases spanning the gap. CDR3 DNA: TGTGCCAGTAGTATATTGGGCAGGGGGAGGGATACGCAGTATTTT. Encoded protein: CASSILGRGRDTQYF.

The DNA for the CDR3 is TGTGCCAGCAGCCCCTTCAGTAACTATGGCTACACCTTC. This sequence encodes CASSPFSNYGYTF. The V and J genes are TRBV7-8 and TRBJ1-2, with D hard to call. The CDR3 runs to 13 residues. Trimming took off 5 bases at V and 1 base at J, with 8 bases between the two ends. CDR1 and CDR2 (germline): SGHVS, FQNEAQ.

CDR3 nucleotides: TGTGCCAGCAGCGACGGGACAGGGTTTATAGGCTACACCTTC. Translated: CASSDGTGFIGYTF. V gene TRBV7-9 combines with J gene TRBJ1-2; 9 nucleotides line up with TRBD1. The CDR3 runs to 14 residues. Germline CDR1 reads SEHNR; CDR2 reads FQNEAQ (reference sequence). Trimming took 5 bases from V and 8 from J; bases not matched to a gene: 9.

The V call is TRBV9, the J call TRBJ2-1; maybe TRBD1 (5 bases). Trimming pared 0 bases from V and 7 bases from J, leaving 11 bases between. This CDR3 region has 14 residues. Per germline, CDR1 SGDLS and CDR2 YYNGEE. CDR3 residues: CASSVGARGNEQFF. The CDR3 DNA sequence: TGTGCCAGCAGCGTAGGGGCAAGGGGAAATGAGCAGTTCTTC.

V is TRBV27 and J is TRBJ2-1; 7 bases fit TRBD1. Germline V lookup: CDR1 MNHEY, CDR2 SMNVEV (reference sequence). Trimming at V came to 4 bases and at J to 8 bases, leaving 8 bases not matched to a gene. CDR3 length: 14 amino acids. The CDR3 is CASSSEGAWDEQFF. In DNA, the CDR3 is TGTGCCAGCAGTTCTGAGGGGGCCTGGGATGAGCAGTTCTTC.

The chain combines TRBV27 with TRBJ2-7; weak D call: TRBD2 (6 bases). Germline assignment: CDR1 MNHEY and CDR2 SMNVEV (reference sequence). Trimming left V 6 bases short and J 6 bases short, with 18 bases between. This CDR3 contains 14 residues. CDR3 sequence (DNA): TGTGCCAGCAGGGTACTAGCAGGTTTGGGCGAGCAGTACTTC. It encodes CASRVLAGLGEQYF.

V is TRBV27 and J is TRBJ2-1; 9 bases agree with TRBD2. With V trimmed by 5 bases and J by 4 bases, 6 bases remained unmatched. Germline assignment: CDR1 MNHEY and CDR2 SMNVEV (reference sequence). The CDR3 runs 15 residues. The CDR3 region is CASSPGLAPYNEQFF. The CDR3, as DNA: TGTGCCAGCAGTCCTGGACTAGCGCCTTACAATGAGCAGTTCTTC.

The chain joins TRBV6-1 to TRBJ1-4, with D hard to call. The V end was cut by 6 bases, the J end by 5 bases, with 4 bases between. The germline V gene has CDR1 MNHNS and CDR2 SASEGT. This CDR3 comprises 11 residues. In DNA form, the CDR3 reads TGTGCCAGCAGGGTAAATGAAAAACTGTTTTTT. It yields the protein CASRVNEKLFF.

The chain combines TRBV5-4 with TRBJ2-7; no firm D call. Trimming left V 2 bases short and J 2 bases short, with 8 bases between. This CDR3 spans 13 amino acids. CDR1 is SGHNT, CDR2 YYREEE, per germline (reference sequence). DNA of the CDR3: TGTGCCAGCAGCTTACAGATTCCCTACGAGCAGTACTTC. The encoded protein is CASSLQIPYEQYF.

The chain joins TRBV28 to TRBJ1-1; 8 bases align to TRBD1. The CDR3 spans 14 residues. Trimming took 5 bases from V and 3 from J; bases not matched to a gene: 5. Germline lookup yields CDR1 MDHEN and CDR2 SYDVKM. The CDR3 sequence is CASSPRGRDTEAFF. The CDR3 nucleotides read TGTGCCAGCAGTCCCAGGGGGCGCGACACTGAAGCTTTCTTT.

The chain uses TRBV19 and TRBJ1-2; TRBD1 is a possible D gene (5 bases). Looked up from germline, CDR1 is LNHDA and CDR2 is SQIVND (reference sequence). The CDR3 is made up of 15 amino acids. V was shortened by 3 bases and J by 10 bases, with 21 bases between the two germline ends. This CDR3 is CASSILATAWGLYTF. The DNA of the CDR3 is TGTGCCAGTAGTATCCTGGCGACCGCTTGGGGACTCTACACCTTC.

The rearrangement joins TRBV19 to TRBJ2-1; TRBD1 agrees at 9 bases. Trimming at V came to 10 bases and at J to 6 bases, leaving 7 bases not matched to a gene. This CDR3 has 13 residues. The germline CDR1 and CDR2 sequences are LNHDA and SQIVND (reference sequence). The CDR3 loop reads CATNRGPGNEQFF. The CDR3 bases are TGTGCCACTAACAGGGGGCCAGGCAATGAGCAGTTCTTC.

This rearrangement joins TRBV2 to TRBJ1-1, with 7 bases aligning to TRBD1. Trimming removed 4 bases from V and 0 bases from J; junction bases left unmatched: 8. The CDR3 is made up of 16 amino acids. The V gene's germline CDR1 is SNHLY and CDR2 FYNNEI. The CDR3 nucleotides read TGTGCCAGCAGTGTGGTACAGGGGCAGTTGAACACTGAAGCTTTCTTT. As protein: CASSVVQGQLNTEAFF. Full variable domain (missing parts from reference TRBV2 and TRBJ1-1): EPEVTQTPSHQVTQMGQEVILRCVPISNHLYFYWYRQILGQKVEFLVSFYNNEISEKSEIFDDQFSVERPDGSNFTLKIRSTKLEDSAMYFCASSVVQGQLNTEAFFGQGTRLTVV.

The V gene is TRBV28, the J gene TRBJ1-3, with D uncertain. CDR3 length: 15 amino acids. V lost 7 bases and J 0 bases, leaving 13 bases between the germline ends. From germline, CDR1 is MDHEN and CDR2 SYDVKM. The CDR3 nucleotides are TGTGCCAGCAAGTTCGCAGGACTCTCTGGAAACACCATATATTTT. Its translation: CASKFAGLSGNTIYF.

Comments on this clone: This sample also contains other DNA sequences that code for the same CDR3. The chain is built from TRBV7-9 and TRBJ2-7; possibly TRBD2 for D (5 bases). CDR1 and CDR2 from the germline V gene are SEHNR and FQNEAQ (reference sequence). V lost 5 bases and J lost 1, with 9 bases in between. CDR3 length: 13 amino acids. CDR3 loop: CASSPGLSYEQYF. CDR3 coding DNA: TGTGCCAGCAGCCCCGGACTTTCCTACGAGCAGTACTTC.

This chain uses TRBV28 with TRBJ2-7; 8 bases align to TRBD2. Germline V gene data show CDR1 as MDHEN and CDR2 as SYDVKM. The CDR3 is 19 amino acids. The ends lost 1 base at V and 3 bases at J; junction bases unmatched: 17. CDR3 in DNA: TGTGCCAGCAGTTTATCGGGGGGGTCGTCGCGGGAGCTCTACTACGAGCAGTACTTC. Protein product: CASSLSGGSSRELYYEQYF.

The sample holds one count of this clone. The sample has other DNA sequences that encode this CDR3 too. The chain carries TRBV5-1 and TRBJ2-2, with D possibly matching TRBD2 (5 bases). V lost 0 bases to trimming and J lost 6 bases, with 6 bases between them. The CDR3 loop spans 13 amino acids. Per germline, CDR1 SGHRS and CDR2 YFSETQ. CDR3: CASSLGGAGELFF. The DNA of the CDR3 is TGCGCCAGCAGCTTGGGGGGAGCCGGGGAGCTGTTTTTT.

The V gene is TRBV2, the J gene TRBJ1-2, with D hard to call. V dropped 0 bases and J dropped 6 bases, with 20 bases sitting between them. This CDR3 has 17 amino acids. The V gene's germline CDR1 is SNHLY and CDR2 FYNNEI. As DNA, the CDR3 is TGTGCCAGCAGTGAAGCTTTTGTGGTCGGAGACGAAGATGGCTACACCTTC. Protein: CASSEAFVVGDEDGYTF.

CDR3: CASSGWGAGELFF. The CDR3 DNA sequence: TGTGCCAGCAGCGGCTGGGGGGCCGGGGAGCTGTTTTTT. The chain has TRBV7-9 and TRBJ2-2, with a weak D call TRBD2 (6 bases). The CDR3 spans 13 residues. V lost 5 bases and J 6 bases, leaving 10 bases between the germline ends. Germline CDR1 reads SEHNR; CDR2 reads FQNEAQ (reference sequence).

The J gene is TRBJ1-5, the V gene TRBV7-6; D is ambiguous. Trimming removed 3 bases at V and 0 bases at J, with 15 bases between. The CDR3 totals 17 residues. Germline values: CDR1 SGHVS, CDR2 FNYEAQ. This CDR3 is CASSLGGSQYSNQPQHF. The CDR3 DNA reads as TGTGCCAGCAGCTTGGGAGGGAGCCAATATAGCAATCAGCCCCAGCATTTT. Based on the CDR3 plus reference TRBV7-6 and TRBJ1-5, the full variable domain is GAGVSQSPRYKVTKRGQDVALRCDPISGHVSLYWYRQALGQGPEFLTYFNYEAQQDKSGLPNDRFSAERPEGSISTLTIQRTEQRDSAMYRCASSLGGSQYSNQPQHFGDGTRLSIL.

The V gene is TRBV5-5, the J gene TRBJ1-5; 9 nucleotides agree with TRBD1. Trimming removed 4 bases from V and 5 bases from J; junction bases left unmatched: 7. Germline loops: CDR1 SGHKS, CDR2 YYEKEE (reference sequence). The CDR3 is 15 residues long. CDR3 sequence: CASSPWGQGYQPQHF. The CDR3, as DNA: TGTGCCAGCAGCCCTTGGGGACAGGGATATCAGCCCCAGCATTTT.